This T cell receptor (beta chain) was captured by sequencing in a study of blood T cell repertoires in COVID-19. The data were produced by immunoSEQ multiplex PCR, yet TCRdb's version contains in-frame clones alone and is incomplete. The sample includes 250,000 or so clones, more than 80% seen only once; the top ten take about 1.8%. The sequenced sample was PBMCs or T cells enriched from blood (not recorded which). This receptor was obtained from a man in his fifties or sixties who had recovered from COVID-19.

CDR3 DNA: TGCGCCAGTTCAGGGGGCCAAAACTATGGCTACACCTTC. It is translated as CASSGGQNYGYTF. The rearrangement links TRBV5-1 to TRBJ1-2; 8 bases line up with TRBD1. V was clipped by 8 bases and J by 2 bases; unmatched bases: 5. The CDR3 is 13 amino acids. Germline V gives CDR1 SGHRS, CDR2 YFSETQ.